This TCR beta chain was identified during a study of spatial heterogeneity in lung cancer. This clonotype was counted a single time. One base away lies a much larger clone, so this may be a sequencing read error. As the CDR3 is not closed by the conserved phenylalanine or tryptophan, this likely results from a read error. As to time point: sample taken at primary tumor resection. Trimming shortened V by 2 bases and J by 0 bases, and 5 bases separated the two germline ends. The germline V gene has CDR1 MNHNY and CDR2 SVGAGI (reference sequence). The length of the CDR3 is 14 residues. TCRdb recomputed calls from the 5' RACE reads with MiXCR, one row per CDR3 protein. The sample holds 20,000 to 25,000 distinct CDR3 sequences, about 4.6% seen once.

The chain has TRBV6-6 and TRBJ2-1; D is ambiguous. The clonotype comes from a male donor with early-stage non-small cell lung cancer. The input for sequencing was PBMCs, taken at surgery. The CDR3 DNA reads TGTGCCAGCAGTTACGGGCACTCCTACAATGAGCAGTTCTCC. As protein: CASSYGHSYNEQFS.